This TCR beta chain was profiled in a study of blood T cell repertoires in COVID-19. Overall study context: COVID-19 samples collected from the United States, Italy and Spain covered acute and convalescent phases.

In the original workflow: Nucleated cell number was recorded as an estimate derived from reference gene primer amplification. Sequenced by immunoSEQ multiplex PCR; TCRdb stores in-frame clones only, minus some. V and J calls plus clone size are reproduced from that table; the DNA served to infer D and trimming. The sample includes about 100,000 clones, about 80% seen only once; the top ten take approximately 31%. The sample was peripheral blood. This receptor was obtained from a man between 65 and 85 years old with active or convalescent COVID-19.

The chain's CDR3 is CASSSTTGDEQFF. The DNA for the CDR3 is TGTGCCAGCAGCTCAACGACAGGGGATGAGCAGTTCTTC. This chain connects TRBV13 to TRBJ2-1; 8 nucleotides match TRBD1. Per the germline V gene, CDR1 is PRHDT and CDR2 is FYEKMQ (reference sequence). The CDR3 length is 13 residues. With V trimmed by 4 bases and J by 8 bases, 4 bases remained unmatched.